This T cell receptor (beta chain) comes out of a study of blood T cell repertoires in COVID-19. Study as a whole: Acute-phase and convalescent COVID-19 samples originated in the United States, Italy and Spain. The cDNA or gDNA used as material had been derived from T cells, B-cell-depleted T cells, or PBMCs.

V was clipped by 6 bases and J by 0 bases; unmatched bases: 9. This CDR3 has 17 amino acids. The germline V gene has CDR1 LNHDA and CDR2 SQIVND (reference sequence). How the authors handled the data: The assay estimated nucleated cells by amplifying reference gene primers. Sequenced by immunoSEQ multiplex PCR; TCRdb stores in-frame clones only, minus some. V, J and clone size are taken as reported in that table, and D and trimming were inferred from the DNA itself. This table holds tens of thousands of clones, roughly 90% found once. The sequenced sample consisted of peripheral blood. This TCR was sampled from a human donor in a cohort sampled during active COVID-19. The chain uses TRBV19 and TRBJ1-5; TRBD1 aligns across 9 bases. Here the CDR3 reads CASRGTGSGTSNQPQHF. CDR3 nucleotides: TGTGCCAGTAGGGGGACAGGGAGCGGGACTAGCAATCAGCCCCAGCATTTT.